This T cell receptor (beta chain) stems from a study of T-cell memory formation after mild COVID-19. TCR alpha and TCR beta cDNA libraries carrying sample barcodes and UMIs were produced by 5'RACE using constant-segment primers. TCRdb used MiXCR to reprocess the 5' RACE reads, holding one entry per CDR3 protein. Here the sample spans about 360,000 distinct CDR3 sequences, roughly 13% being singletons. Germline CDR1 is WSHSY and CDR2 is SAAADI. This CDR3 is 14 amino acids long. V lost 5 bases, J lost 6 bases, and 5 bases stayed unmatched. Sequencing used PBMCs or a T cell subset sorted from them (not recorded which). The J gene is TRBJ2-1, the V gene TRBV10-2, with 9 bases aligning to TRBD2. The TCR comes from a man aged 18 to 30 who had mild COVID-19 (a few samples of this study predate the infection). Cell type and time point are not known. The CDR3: CASSTVLAGNEQFF. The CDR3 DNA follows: TGCGCCAGCAGTACAGTACTAGCGGGCAATGAGCAGTTCTTC.